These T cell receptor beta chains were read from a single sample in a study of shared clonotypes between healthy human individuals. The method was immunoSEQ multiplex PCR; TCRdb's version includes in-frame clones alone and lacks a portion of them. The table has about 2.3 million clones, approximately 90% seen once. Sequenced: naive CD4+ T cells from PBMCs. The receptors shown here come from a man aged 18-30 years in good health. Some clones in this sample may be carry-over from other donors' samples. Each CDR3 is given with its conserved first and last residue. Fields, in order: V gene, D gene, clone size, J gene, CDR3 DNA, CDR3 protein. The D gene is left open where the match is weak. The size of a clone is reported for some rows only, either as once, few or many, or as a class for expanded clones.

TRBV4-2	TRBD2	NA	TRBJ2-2	TGTGCCAGCAGCCAAGAATGGGGGCGGGAGGGCACCGGGGAGCTGTTTTTT	CASSQEWGREGTGELFF
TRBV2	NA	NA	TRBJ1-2	TGTGCCAGCAGTTCACTCCGGGACCTAAACTATGGCTACACCTTC	CASSSLRDLNYGYTF
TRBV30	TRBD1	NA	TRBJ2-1	TGTGCCTGGAGTGCCATGGGACAGGGGAACAATGAGCAGTTCTTC	CAWSAMGQGNNEQFF
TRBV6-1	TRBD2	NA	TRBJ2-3	TGTGCCAGCAGTGATACGGGGACTAGCGGTTTGCGATTCACAGATACGCAGTATTTT	CASSDTGTSGLRFTDTQYF
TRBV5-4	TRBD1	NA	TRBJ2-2	TGTGCCAGCAGCTCCGGGACAGGGGCCCCCGGGGAGCTGTTTTTT	CASSSGTGAPGELFF
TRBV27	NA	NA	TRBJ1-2	TGTGCCAGCAGATTTAATACAGAAATCTATGGCTACACCTTC	CASRFNTEIYGYTF
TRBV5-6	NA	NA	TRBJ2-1	TGTGCCAGCAGCCTGCGGGGACTCAGCTCCTACAATGAGCAGTTCTTC	CASSLRGLSSYNEQFF
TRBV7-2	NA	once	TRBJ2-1	TGTGCCAGCAGCTTAGCCCCAAGGGGTGAGCAGTTCTTC	CASSLAPRGEQFF
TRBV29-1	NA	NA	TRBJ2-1	TGCAGCGCCGTACTAGCTAGTGAGCAGTTCTTC	CSAVLASEQFF
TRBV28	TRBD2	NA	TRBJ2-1	TGTGCCAGCAGTTCGCCGGGACTAGCGGGAGAACTCTACAATGAGCAGTTCTTC	CASSSPGLAGELYNEQFF
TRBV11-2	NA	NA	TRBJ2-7	TGTGCCAGCCGCAATAGGGCACTCACAAGCTCCTACGAGCAGTACTTC	CASRNRALTSSYEQYF
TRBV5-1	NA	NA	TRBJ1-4	TGCGCCAGCAGCTTTACGGGGGAAGAAAAACTGTTTTTT	CASSFTGEEKLFF
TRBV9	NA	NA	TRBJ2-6	TGTGCCAGCAGCGTAGGAGGGGAAACTGGGGCCAACGTCCTGACTTTC	CASSVGGETGANVLTF
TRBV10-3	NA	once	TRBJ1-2	TGTGCCATCAGTGAGGGTGGGACCCCGGATGGCTACACCTTC	CAISEGGTPDGYTF
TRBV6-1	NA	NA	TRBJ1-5	TGTGCCAGCAGAAGTGATCTGAGAAATCAGCCCCAGCATTTT	CASRSDLRNQPQHF
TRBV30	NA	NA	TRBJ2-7	TGTGCCTGGAGGGAGGACCCTCGCGAGCAGTACTTC	CAWREDPREQYF
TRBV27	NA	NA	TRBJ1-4	TGTGCCAGCAGGAGAGAAGAAAAACTGTTTTTT	CASRREEKLFF
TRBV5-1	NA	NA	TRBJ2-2	TGCGCCAGCAGCTTGGGCGACTTGACAGTGAACACCGGGGAGCTGTTTTTT	CASSLGDLTVNTGELFF
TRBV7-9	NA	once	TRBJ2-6	TGTGCCAGCAGCTCGAATACTGGGGCCAACGTCCTGACTTTC	CASSSNTGANVLTF
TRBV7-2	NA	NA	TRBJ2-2	TGTGCCAGCAGCCCCCTAGGGGCAGGGTTGCCCGGGGAGCTGTTTTTT	CASSPLGAGLPGELFF
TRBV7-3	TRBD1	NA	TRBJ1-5	TGTGCCAGCAGCTTGGGACAGGGGTATAGCAATCAGCCCCAGCATTTT	CASSLGQGYSNQPQHF
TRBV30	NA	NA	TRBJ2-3	TGTGCCTGGAGTGCGATCGACAGAGGGACGCAGTATTTT	CAWSAIDRGTQYF
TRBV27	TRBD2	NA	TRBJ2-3	TGTGCCAGCACCGCACACCTACTAGCGGGAGAGACAGATACGCAGTATTTT	CASTAHLLAGETDTQYF
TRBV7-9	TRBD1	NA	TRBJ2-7	TGTGCCAGCAGCGACGACAGGGGGAGTGCCATGAGCAACGAGCAGTACTTC	CASSDDRGSAMSNEQYF
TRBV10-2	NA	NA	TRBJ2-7	TGCGCCAGCAGTGTTGGGGCGCCCTACGAGCAGTACTTC	CASSVGAPYEQYF
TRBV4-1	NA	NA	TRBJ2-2	TGCGCCAGCAGCCACGACAGGCGACCCGGGGAGCTGTTTTTT	CASSHDRRPGELFF
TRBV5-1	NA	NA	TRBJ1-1	TGCGCCAGCAGCAAACAACCGGGACCCAACACTGAAGCTTTCTTT	CASSKQPGPNTEAFF
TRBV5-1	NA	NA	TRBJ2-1	TGCGCCAGCAGCGATACTTACTCCGAAGGTCTCTTC	CASSDTYSEGLF
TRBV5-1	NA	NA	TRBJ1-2	TGCGCCAGCTCCCCCCCGGGCGCGGGTGGCTACACCTTC	CASSPPGAGGYTF
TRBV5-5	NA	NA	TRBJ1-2	TGTGCCAGCAGCTTTCCCGGGACAACTTCGGGGGGCTACACCTTC	CASSFPGTTSGGYTF
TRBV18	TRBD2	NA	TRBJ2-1	TGTGCCAGCTCACCACCTTGGGGACTAGCGTTATACAATGAGCAGTTCTTC	CASSPPWGLALYNEQFF
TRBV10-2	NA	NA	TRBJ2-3	TGCGCCAGCAGTGAAGAAGATACGCAGTATTTT	CASSEEDTQYF
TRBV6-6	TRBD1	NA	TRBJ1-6	TGTGCCAGCAGACCACAGGGGGCAATCATAGGTTCACCCCTCCACTTT	CASRPQGAIIGSPLHF
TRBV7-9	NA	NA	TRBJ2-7	TGTGCCAGCAGTCGTGATATGGACGAGCAGTACTTC	CASSRDMDEQYF
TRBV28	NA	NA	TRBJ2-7	TGTGCCAGCAGTTTGGCGGGTCTTGGCGAGCAGTACTTC	CASSLAGLGEQYF
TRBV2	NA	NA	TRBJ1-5	TGTGCCAGCAGTGGGAGTTTGGGGGTTGGCAATCAGCCCCAGCATTTT	CASSGSLGVGNQPQHF
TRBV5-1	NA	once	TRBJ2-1	TGCGCCAGCAGCCTCCGGTGGGGTGAGCAGTTCTTC	CASSLRWGEQFF
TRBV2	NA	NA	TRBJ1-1	TGTGCCAGCAGTGAACAGGGAACGATAAAGAACACTGAAGCTTTCTTT	CASSEQGTIKNTEAFF
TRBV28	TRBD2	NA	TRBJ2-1	TGTGCCAGCAGTTTGTGGCGGGAGGGGTCCAAGCAGTTCTTC	CASSLWREGSKQFF
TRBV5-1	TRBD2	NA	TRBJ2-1	TGCGCCAGCAGCCCCACCCCGATGACTAGCGTCGCCTACAATGAGCAGTTCTTC	CASSPTPMTSVAYNEQFF
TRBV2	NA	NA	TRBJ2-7	TGTGCCAGCAGTGAAGCCCTAGGAGGGCAGTACTTC	CASSEALGGQYF
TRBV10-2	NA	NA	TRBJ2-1	TGCGCCAGCAGTGAGTCGGGGCTAGCGAACCGCGAGCAGTTCTTC	CASSESGLANREQFF
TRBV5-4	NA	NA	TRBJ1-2	TGTGCCAGCTCCGGATGGGGGGTGAACCTGAACTATGGCTACACCTTC	CASSGWGVNLNYGYTF
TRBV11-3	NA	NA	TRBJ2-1	TGTGCCAGCAGCTTAGGGCCTAACAATGAGCAGTTCTTC	CASSLGPNNEQFF
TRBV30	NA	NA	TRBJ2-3	TGTGCCTGGAGGAGAGAGGGGACAGATACGCAGTATTTT	CAWRREGTDTQYF
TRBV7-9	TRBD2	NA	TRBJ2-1	TGTGCGAGCAGGGAGTTCTGGAGCGGGGCGGTCGTAAGCAATGAGCAGTTCTTC	CASREFWSGAVVSNEQFF
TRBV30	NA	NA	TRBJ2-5	TGTGCCTGGAGTGCGTACCAAGAGACCCAGTACTTC	CAWSAYQETQYF
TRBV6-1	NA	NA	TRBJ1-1	TGTGCCAGCAGTGAAATGTGGGGCACTGAAGCTTTCTTT	CASSEMWGTEAFF
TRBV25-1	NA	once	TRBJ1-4	TGTGCCAGCAGTGAGTCAGGGACCGGGCGGTATAATGAAAAACTGTTTTTT	CASSESGTGRYNEKLFF
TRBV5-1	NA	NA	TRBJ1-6	TGCGCCAGCAGCCAGACTACAGGGAGGTATTCACCCCTCCACTTT	CASSQTTGRYSPLHF
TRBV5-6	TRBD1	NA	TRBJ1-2	TGTGCCAGCAGCTTGGGACAGGGGGGGCCTGGCTACACCTTC	CASSLGQGGPGYTF
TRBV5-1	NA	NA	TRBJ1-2	TGCGCCAGCAGCTGGGGCGGGGGACCGAGATATGGCTACACCTTC	CASSWGGGPRYGYTF
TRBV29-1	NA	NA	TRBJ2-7	TGCAGCGTTGGTTGGTCAAGCAGCCACGAGCAGTACTTC	CSVGWSSSHEQYF
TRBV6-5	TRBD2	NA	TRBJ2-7	TGTGCCAGCAGTCCGCTAGCGGGAGTGTACTACGAGCAGTACTTC	CASSPLAGVYYEQYF
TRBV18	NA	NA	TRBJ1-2	TGTGCCAGTTCCGCCCTGAAAAGGGAGTTAAACTATGGCTACACCTTC	CASSALKRELNYGYTF
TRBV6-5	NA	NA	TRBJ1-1	TGTGCCAGCAGTTACTCGAAGGTCACTGAAGCTTTCTTT	CASSYSKVTEAFF
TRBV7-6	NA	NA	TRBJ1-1	TGTGCCAGCAGCCGACAACTGCCGGGGGCAAACACTGAAGCTTTCTTT	CASSRQLPGANTEAFF
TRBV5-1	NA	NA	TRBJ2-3	TGCGCCAGCAGCACCTCCACAGATACGCAGTATTTT	CASSTSTDTQYF